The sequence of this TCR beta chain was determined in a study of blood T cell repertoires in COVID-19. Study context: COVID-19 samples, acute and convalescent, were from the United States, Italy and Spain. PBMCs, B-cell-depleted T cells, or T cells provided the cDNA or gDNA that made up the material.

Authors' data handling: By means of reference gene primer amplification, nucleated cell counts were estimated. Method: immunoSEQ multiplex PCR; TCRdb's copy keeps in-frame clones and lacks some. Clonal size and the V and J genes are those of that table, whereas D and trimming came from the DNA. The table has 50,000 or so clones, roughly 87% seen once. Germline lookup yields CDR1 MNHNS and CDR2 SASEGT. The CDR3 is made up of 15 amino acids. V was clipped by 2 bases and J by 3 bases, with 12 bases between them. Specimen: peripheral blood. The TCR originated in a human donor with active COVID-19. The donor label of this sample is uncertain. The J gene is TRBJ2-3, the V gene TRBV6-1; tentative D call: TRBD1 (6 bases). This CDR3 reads CASSERDRRTDTQYF. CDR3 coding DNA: TGTGCCAGCAGTGAACGTGACAGGAGGACAGATACGCAGTATTTT.